Listed here are 10 T cell receptor beta chains from one sample, sequenced in a study of CD8+CD57+ T cells in acquired aplastic anemia. It was genomic DNA that served as the template for profiling TCR beta VDJ and CDR3. TCRdb fed the reads into MiXCR, producing one record per CDR3 protein. The sample has roughly 200,000 distinct CDR3 sequences; around 63% are singletons. Material for sequencing was sorted CD4+, CD8+, or CD8+CD57+ T cells (not recorded which) from PBMCs. The receptor set was obtained from a human donor in good health.

The CDR3 DNA follows: TGTGCCAGCAGCGCAAACTCCGGGACAGGGGGCCCTGGCACTGAAGCTTTCTTT. This translates into CASSANSGTGGPGTEAFF. The V and J genes are TRBV9 and TRBJ1-1, with 12 bases lining up with TRBD1. V gave up 3 bases and J gave up 4 bases; unmatched junction bases: 13. The length of the CDR3 is 18 residues. CDR1 SGDLS and CDR2 YYNGEE come from the germline V gene.

The chain couples TRBV9 to TRBJ1-1; the D is unclear. Germline CDR1 SGDLS, CDR2 YYNGEE. The CDR3 is made up of 14 amino acids. The germline V and J ends were trimmed by 0 bases and 4 bases, with 10 bases remaining between them. The CDR3 DNA follows: TGTGCCAGCAGCGTAGACAGCGGAAGCACTGAAGCTTTCTTT. Translating it yields CASSVDSGSTEAFF.

V usage is TRBV7-2 and J usage is TRBJ2-1; TRBD2 matches 13 bases. The V gene's germline CDR1 is SGHTA and CDR2 FQGNSA. This CDR3 has 20 residues. V was clipped by 2 bases and J by 7 bases; unmatched bases: 17. The chain's CDR3 is CASSLPTSGRRKVLGNEQFF. The CDR3, as DNA: TGTGCCAGCAGCTTACCGACTAGCGGGAGGAGGAAAGTGTTAGGGAATGAGCAGTTCTTC.

This clonotype showed up many times. The chain is built from TRBV5-1 and TRBJ1-6; D call uncertain. Per the germline V gene, CDR1 is SGHRS and CDR2 is YFSETQ. The CDR3 consists of 16 residues. Trimming cost V 0 bases and J 6 bases, with 13 bases left between them. CDR3 sequence (DNA): TGCGCCAGCAGCTTGGTGGGAGGTGAGATTAATTCACCCCTCCACTTT. Protein: CASSLVGGEINSPLHF.

The chain combines TRBV24-1 with TRBJ2-5; TRBD1 might be the D (5 bases). The germline V gene has CDR1 KGHDR and CDR2 SFDVKD. CDR3 length equals 15 residues. Deletions cut 4 bases from V and 1 base from J, with 12 bases between. CDR3 coding DNA: TGTGCCACCAGTGAGACAAGGGGTGCCCAAGAGACCCAGTACTTC. This translates into CATSETRGAQETQYF.

This rearrangement joins TRBV7-2 to TRBJ2-7, with 7 bases matching TRBD2. Germline V gives CDR1 SGHTA, CDR2 FQGNSA. This CDR3 is built from 15 residues. V trimming: 4 bases; J trimming: 6 bases; junction bases outside the gene matches: 12. The CDR3 region is CASSSPSGGRPEQYF. In nucleotides, the CDR3 is TGTGCCAGCAGCTCCCCGAGCGGCGGGAGACCCGAGCAGTACTTC.

Concerning this clonotype itself: A read error may account for a junction end that differs from germline. The chain's CDR3 is CASSEQPRGEALF. The CDR3 bases are TGCGCCAGCAGTGAGCAGCCAAGGGGTGAAGCTCTCTTT. The chain couples TRBV5-1 to TRBJ1-1; D may be TRBD1 (5 bases). Germline loops: CDR1 SGHRS, CDR2 YFSETQ. CDR3 length: 13 residues.

The V call is TRBV19, the J call TRBJ2-2, with TRBD2 matching 7 bases. V dropped 7 bases and J dropped 6; count of bases not matched to a gene: 8. Looked up from germline, CDR1 is LNHDA and CDR2 is SQIVND (reference sequence). This CDR3 spans 14 amino acids. Written as DNA, the CDR3 is TGTGCCAGTACCTCCTGGCTAGCGGCCGGGGAGCTGTTTTTT. It encodes CASTSWLAAGELFF.

The chain links TRBV29-1 to TRBJ2-5, with D tentatively TRBD1 or TRBD2 (5 bases each). The CDR3 has 11 amino acids. Germline V gene data show CDR1 as SQVTM and CDR2 as ANQGSEA. V lost 4 bases and J lost 2, with 5 bases in between. CDR3 loop: CSVGGQETQYF. Written as DNA, the CDR3 is TGCAGCGTTGGGGGGCAAGAGACCCAGTACTTC. Supplemented by reference TRBV29-1 and TRBJ2-5, the full variable domain reads SAVISQKPSRDICQRGTSLTIQCQVDSQVTMMFWYRQQPGQSLTLIATANQGSEATYESGFVIDKFPISRPNLTFSTLTVSNMSPEDSSIYLCSVGGQETQYFGPGTRLLVL.

The chain combines TRBV12-3 or TRBV12-4 with TRBJ1-1; D not resolved. V dropped 10 bases and J dropped 1 base, with 13 bases sitting between them. The CDR3 totals 13 residues. As DNA, the CDR3 is TGTGCCACCAGCATACCCGAGAACACTGAAGCTTTCTTT. The encoded protein is CATSIPENTEAFF.